One sample yielded the 16 T cell receptor beta chains listed below, sequenced in a study of human T cells and chemical hapten exposure (dated by TCRdb to the early 2020s). The library was prepared using RACE. TCRdb lists the instrument as NextSeq 500. The raw public reads went through TCRdb reprocessing: fastp at Q25, MiXCR clone calling, in-frame beta chains kept. Entries are consolidated by CDR3 protein sequence, retaining the most common genes and DNA. The sample table records about 50,000 distinct CDR3 sequences; approximately 4.5% of these occur just once. The ten biggest clones cover about 1.6% of the sample. Reading the label with the study, this specimen's time point is: healthy volunteer bleed at 2 weeks. Total RNA was isolated from unfractionated whole blood collected in Tempus Blood RNA tubes. The sequenced material came from whole blood. These TCRs come from a female donor in good health. Some clones in this sample may be carry-over from other donors' samples.

This clonotype has ten or more counts. The chain couples TRBV7-2 to TRBJ2-1; 10 bases align to TRBD1. The germline CDR1 and CDR2 sequences are SGHTA and FQGNSA. CDR3 length: 12 amino acids. Unmatched junction bases numbered 7, after V lost 5 bases and J lost 15 bases. The CDR3, as DNA: TGTGCCAGCAGCCCGGGGACAGGGGAATTGTTCTTC. This codes for CASSPGTGELFF. The variable domain in full, completed from reference TRBV7-2 and TRBJ2-1, reads GAGVSQSPSNKVTEKGKDVELRCDPISGHTALYWYRQSLGQGLEFLIYFQGNSAPDKSGLPSDRFSAERTGGSVSTLTIQRTQQEDSAVYLCASSPGTGELFFGPGTRLTVL.

In its sample, this clonotype was seen many times. The chain carries TRBV5-6 and TRBJ1-5; D is possibly TRBD1 (6 bases). This CDR3 comprises 16 residues. V was trimmed by 2 bases and J by 0 bases, leaving 12 bases between them. The germline V gene has CDR1 SGHDT and CDR2 YYEEEE. The CDR3 region is CASSFMDRDSNQPQHF. In DNA, the CDR3 is TGTGCCAGCAGCTTCATGGACAGAGATAGCAATCAGCCCCAGCATTTT.

This clonotype was counted between two and nine times. The rearrangement links TRBV7-2 to TRBJ2-7; the D gene is possibly TRBD1 (6 bases). V lost 5 bases, J lost 0 bases, and 17 bases lay in between. The CDR3 runs 16 residues. Germline lookup yields CDR1 SGHTA and CDR2 FQGNSA. The CDR3 sequence is CASSEEGTGYSYEQYF. As DNA, the CDR3 is TGTGCCAGCAGCGAAGAAGGAACAGGGTACTCCTACGAGCAGTACTTC.

This clonotype occurred a few times. The chain links TRBV2 to TRBJ2-4; 8 bases align to TRBD2. The germline V gene has CDR1 SNHLY and CDR2 FYNNEI. V was clipped by 6 bases and J by 3 bases; unmatched bases: 7. This CDR3 is built from 15 residues. In DNA, the CDR3 is TGTGCCAGCAGGAAAGACGGGGGGGGCAAAAACATTCAGTACTTC. Translating it yields CASRKDGGGKNIQYF.

This chain's CDR3 is CASSSGLAGGEKQFF. As DNA, the CDR3 is TGTGCCAGCAGCTCCGGACTAGCGGGGGGGGAAAAGCAGTTCTTC. The chain links TRBV7-9 to TRBJ2-1; TRBD2 matches at 15 bases. J lost 11 bases, V lost 4 bases, and 6 bases had no gene match. CDR3 length: 15 residues. CDR1 is SEHNR, CDR2 FQNEAQ, per germline (reference sequence).

This clonotype occurred many times. The chain couples TRBV12-3 or TRBV12-4 to TRBJ1-5; 8 bases fit TRBD1. Trimming removed 5 bases from V and 0 bases from J; junction bases left unmatched: 9. CDR3 length equals 17 residues. CDR3 nucleotides: TGTGCCAGCAGTGCACGGACAGGGAGATATAGCAATCAGCCCCAGCATTTT. Protein product: CASSARTGRYSNQPQHF.

Ten or more counts support this clonotype. The V and J genes are TRBV27 and TRBJ1-5; possibly TRBD1 for D (5 bases). The CDR3 has 15 amino acids. The germline CDR1 and CDR2 sequences are MNHEY and SMNVEV (reference sequence). Trimming took 3 bases from V and 2 from J, leaving 11 bases between them. This chain's CDR3 is CASSLIGAGNQPQHF. The DNA for the CDR3 is TGTGCCAGCAGTTTGATAGGGGCGGGCAATCAGCCCCAGCATTTT.

There are many counts of this clonotype. The V and J genes are TRBV7-9 and TRBJ1-1; possible D gene TRBD1, 5 bases. Looked up from germline, CDR1 is SEHNR and CDR2 is FQNEAQ (reference sequence). Trimming shortened V by 7 bases and J by 3 bases, and 12 bases separated the two germline ends. There are 13 residues in the CDR3. The CDR3 sequence is CASTFGGYTEAFF. The DNA for the CDR3 is TGTGCCAGCACGTTCGGGGGATACACTGAAGCTTTCTTT.

The rearrangement uses TRBV7-6 and TRBJ2-4; perhaps TRBD2 as D (6 bases). V was cut by 8 bases and J by 7 bases, with 18 bases left in between. CDR3 length: 14 residues. Germline V gene sequence: CDR1 SGHVS, CDR2 FNYEAQ. This chain's CDR3 is CASSPSGRGNIQYF. For the CDR3, the DNA is TGTGCCAGCTCCCCCTCTGGTCGGGGGAACATTCAGTACTTC.

This clonotype was counted many times. This sequence joins TRBV12-3 or TRBV12-4 and TRBJ2-5, with a possible D match to TRBD2 (5 bases). The CDR3 totals 15 residues. V lost 5 bases and J 5 bases, leaving 18 bases between the germline ends. The CDR3 loop is CASSPRTGERETQYF. The DNA for the CDR3 is TGTGCCAGCAGTCCACGGACCGGGGAGAGGGAGACCCAGTACTTC.

This clonotype was seen many times. This sequence joins TRBV6-5 and TRBJ1-4; D is ambiguous. This CDR3 is 14 amino acids long. From germline, CDR1 is MNHEY and CDR2 SVGAGI. Trimming cost V 11 bases and J 3 bases, with 16 bases left between them. CDR3 sequence: CALRRTSPNEKLFF. The CDR3 nucleotides are TGTGCCTTGAGACGGACGTCCCCTAATGAAAAACTGTTTTTT.

Here the CDR3 DNA reads TGTGCCAGCAGCTCCCCCAGGGTCTTCGGGGGCGGGCAGCCCCAGCATTTT. Encoded protein: CASSSPRVFGGGQPQHF. This chain uses TRBV7-2 with TRBJ1-5, with D possibly matching TRBD1 (6 bases). V gave up 4 bases and J gave up 7 bases, with 23 bases separating them. This CDR3 is built from 17 residues. Germline CDR1 SGHTA, CDR2 FQGNSA.

This clonotype was counted many times. The CDR3 is CASSLVAGGNTGELFF. The CDR3 DNA reads TGTGCCAGCAGCTTAGTAGCAGGGGGCAACACCGGGGAGCTGTTTTTT. This chain connects TRBV11-2 to TRBJ2-2; 8 nucleotides agree with TRBD1. Germline values: CDR1 SGHAT, CDR2 FQNNGV. This CDR3 comprises 16 residues. J lost 2 bases, V lost 1 base, and 3 bases had no gene match.

This clonotype appeared many times. The J gene is TRBJ2-3, the V gene TRBV27; 9 bases map to TRBD1. Germline V gene data show CDR1 as MNHEY and CDR2 as SMNVEV (reference sequence). The CDR3 extends over 15 amino acids. J was trimmed by 0 bases and V by 10 bases; bases with no gene match: 8. For the CDR3, the DNA is TGTGCCACCTCCAACAGGGGGCCTAGCACAGATACGCAGTATTTT. This sequence encodes CATSNRGPSTDTQYF.

This clonotype was detected many times. The chain combines TRBV6-2 or TRBV6-3 with TRBJ1-2; D remains ambiguous. CDR3 size: 11 residues. Germline CDR1 is MNHEY and CDR2 is SVGEGT. V lost 6 bases, J lost 7 bases, and 9 bases lay in between. The CDR3 loop reads CASSRQLGYTF. In nucleotides, the CDR3 is TGTGCCAGCAGCCGCCAACTTGGCTACACCTTC.

This clonotype has ten or more counts. The chain couples TRBV20-1 to TRBJ1-5; D is perhaps TRBD1 (6 bases). CDR1 and CDR2 (germline): DFQATT, SNEGSKA (reference sequence). The V end lost 5 bases, the J end lost 3 bases, and 11 bases lay between the germline ends. This CDR3 region has 13 residues. CDR3 bases: TGCAGTGCTCCTCCAGGGGTCAATCAGCCCCAGCATTTT. Its translation: CSAPPGVNQPQHF.